This is a list of T cell receptor beta chains from one sample in a study of blood T cell repertoires in COVID-19. Sequencing was performed with immunoSEQ multiplex PCR; in TCRdb, only in-frame clones are kept and a portion is missing. The sample holds around 270,000 clones, roughly 84% seen once. Specimen: peripheral blood. Source of these receptors: a human donor with COVID-19, enrolled during active disease. The donor label of this sample is uncertain. Each CDR3 is given with its conserved first and last residue. A D gene is named only where the DNA matches it firmly.

>15|TRBV5-1|NA
CASSLWGGSSYEQYF
>16|TRBV28|TRBD1
CASSRPGGTGGTEAFF
>11|TRBV20-1|NA
CSARNSYEQYF
>19|TRBV28|TRBD1
CASSLRAGQGNIGNQPQHF
>14|TRBV27|NA
CASSLFGRGSEAFF
>14|TRBV28|NA
CASRKTGRLYEQYF
>15|TRBV3-1/TRBV3-2|TRBD1
CASSPLRGTNYGYTF
>14|TRBV24-1|TRBD2
CATVQGGRTYEQYF
>15|TRBV18|TRBD1
CASSPRTGANYGYTF
>18|TRBV5-6|TRBD2
CASSFIRGGPISYNEQFF
>16|TRBV7-2|NA
CASSPQVGAELYEQYF
>14|TRBV7-2|NA
CASSLWPFGEKLFF
>17|TRBV24-1|TRBD2
CATSDPRTSDAADTQYF
>14|TRBV7-9|NA
CASRRDDLYNEQFF
>14|TRBV19|NA
CATRRQGGPYEQYF
>15|TRBV7-2|TRBD2
CASSLDSGRGREQFF
>19|TRBV3-1/TRBV3-2|TRBD2
CASSPKGLAGGRRTDTQYF
>16|TRBV5-1|TRBD2
CASSFLAGVTSNEQFF
>11|TRBV28|NA
CAIQGQYEQYF
>15|TRBV6-2/TRBV6-3|NA
CASSPFGEGYSPLHF
>15|TRBV28|TRBD1
CASSTPTGVGTEAFF
>16|TRBV28|TRBD1
CASGTQGAGENQPQHF
>15|TRBV7-2|NA
CASSLRGAGNQPQHF
>14|TRBV7-2|TRBD1
CASSLDRGGNTIYF
>14|TRBV27|NA
CASSLQGSSYEQYF
>15|TRBV9|TRBD1
CASSAGDRDLQPQHF
>15|TRBV5-5|TRBD1
CASSGGTASNQPQHF
>14|TRBV28|NA
CASSTGQPNTEAFF
>17|TRBV7-2|TRBD1
CASSAFGQGESNQPQHF
>16|TRBV5-1|TRBD2
CASSLEGGRAAGELFF
>16|TRBV7-7|NA
CASSLGGTPGRETQYF
>16|TRBV15|TRBD2
CATSGSLAGGLVTQYF
>11|TRBV28|NA
CASSLPGEAFF
>18|TRBV25-1|TRBD2
CASSPPGLAGGHTGELFF
>14|TRBV4-3|NA
CASSQVGVINEQFF
>13|TRBV6-4|NA
CASSEPGTGELFF
>15|TRBV6-1|NA
CASSERSQRNQPQHF
>13|TRBV11-2|TRBD2
CASSTTSGSEQYF
>13|TRBV2|NA
CASSESGNSEAFF
>15|TRBV5-1|TRBD1
CASAVEGARYEKLFF
>13|TRBV6-2/TRBV6-3|NA
CASSYQGGGELFF